The T cell receptor (beta chain) described here comes from a study of cytomegalovirus exposure and HLA in healthy donors. Overall study results and limits: Confirmation in vitro established that a few CMV-associated chains were specific for CMV antigens. Analyses of presence/absence relied on an assumption of roughly uniform sequencing depth across donors. Later analysis indicated greater clonal expansion among HLA-associated TCR beta chains than among equally common other chains.

Concerning this clone itself: What it binds is not known.

The V and J ends lost 4 bases and 6 bases respectively, with 16 bases between them. Germline assignment: CDR1 MDHEN and CDR2 SYDVKM. The CDR3 consists of 15 residues. The study sampled nominally healthy donors, though unrecorded immune exposures were likely. 60 Vbeta and 13 Jbeta primers were used in PCR. Libraries were prepared by immunoSEQ multiplex PCR; TCRdb keeps only in-frame clonotypes and omits some of them. The sample carries 200,000 or so clones, 82% recorded once. This chain connects TRBV28 to TRBJ2-1; the D gene is possibly TRBD2 (7 bases). Sequencing input: PBMCs. This clonotype was sampled from a woman in her forties or fifties in good health and CMV-seropositive. The CDR3 DNA sequence: TGTGCCAGCAGTTCGCCGGGGGCGGGAGCCAATGAGCAGTTCTTC. Translated, it gives CASSSPGAGANEQFF.